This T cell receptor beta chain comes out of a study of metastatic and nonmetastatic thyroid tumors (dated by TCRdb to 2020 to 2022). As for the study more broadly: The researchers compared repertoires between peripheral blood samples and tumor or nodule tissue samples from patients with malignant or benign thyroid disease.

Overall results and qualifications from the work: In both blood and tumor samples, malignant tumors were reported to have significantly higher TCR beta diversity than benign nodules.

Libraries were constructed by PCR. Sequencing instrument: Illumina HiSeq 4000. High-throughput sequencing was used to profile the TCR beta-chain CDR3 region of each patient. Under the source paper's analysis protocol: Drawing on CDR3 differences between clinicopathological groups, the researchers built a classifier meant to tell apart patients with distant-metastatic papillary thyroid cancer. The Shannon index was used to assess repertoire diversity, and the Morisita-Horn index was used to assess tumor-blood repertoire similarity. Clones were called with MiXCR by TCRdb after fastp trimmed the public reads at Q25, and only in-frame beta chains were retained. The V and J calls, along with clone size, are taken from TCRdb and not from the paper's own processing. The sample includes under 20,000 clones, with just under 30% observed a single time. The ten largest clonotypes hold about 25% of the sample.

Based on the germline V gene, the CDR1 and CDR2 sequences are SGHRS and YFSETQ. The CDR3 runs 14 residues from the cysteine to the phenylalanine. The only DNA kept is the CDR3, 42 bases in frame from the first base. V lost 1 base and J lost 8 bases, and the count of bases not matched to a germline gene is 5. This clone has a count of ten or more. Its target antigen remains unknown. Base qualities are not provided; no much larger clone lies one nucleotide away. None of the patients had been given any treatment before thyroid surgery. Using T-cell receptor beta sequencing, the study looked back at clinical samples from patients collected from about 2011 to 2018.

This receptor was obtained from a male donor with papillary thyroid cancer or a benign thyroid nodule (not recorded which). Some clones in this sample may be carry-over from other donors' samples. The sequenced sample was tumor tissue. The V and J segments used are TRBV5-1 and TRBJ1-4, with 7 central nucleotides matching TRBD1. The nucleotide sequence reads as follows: TGCGCCAGCAGCTTGTCGACAGGGAGCGAAAAACTGTTTTTT. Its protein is CASSLSTGSEKLFF.